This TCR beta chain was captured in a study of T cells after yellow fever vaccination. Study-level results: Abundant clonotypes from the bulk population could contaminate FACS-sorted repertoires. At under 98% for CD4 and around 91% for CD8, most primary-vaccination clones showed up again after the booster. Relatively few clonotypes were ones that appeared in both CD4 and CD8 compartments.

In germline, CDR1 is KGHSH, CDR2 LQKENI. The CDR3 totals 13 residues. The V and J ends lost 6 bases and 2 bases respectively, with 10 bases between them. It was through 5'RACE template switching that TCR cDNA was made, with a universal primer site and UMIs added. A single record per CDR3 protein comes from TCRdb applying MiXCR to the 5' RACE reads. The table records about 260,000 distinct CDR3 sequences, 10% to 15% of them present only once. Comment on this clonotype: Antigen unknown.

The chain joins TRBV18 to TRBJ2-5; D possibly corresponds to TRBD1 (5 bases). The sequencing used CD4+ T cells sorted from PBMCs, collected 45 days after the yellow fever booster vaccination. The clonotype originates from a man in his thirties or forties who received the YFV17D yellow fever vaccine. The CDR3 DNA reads TGTGCCAGCTCCGTCAGGGAACAAGAGACCCAGTACTTC. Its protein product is CASSVREQETQYF.